The TCR beta chain described here comes from a study of cytomegalovirus exposure and HLA in healthy donors. Study-wide points: Cytomegalovirus association was listed for around 170 TCR beta chains. Certain sequence variants were highly shared and formed a cluster, and this cluster was likely a sequencing artifact.

This clone was seen only once. Antigen specificity is unknown. In the PCR, 60 Vbeta and 13 Jbeta primers were used. Here immunoSEQ multiplex PCR was the method, and the copy in TCRdb shows in-frame clones only, minus some. Among roughly 130,000 clones, about 82% were seen once, and the ten largest hold roughly 5%. V lost 7 bases and J lost 0, with 10 bases in between. Germline V gene data show CDR1 as ENHRY and CDR2 as SYGVKD. The CDR3 is made up of 13 amino acids. Though nominally healthy at sampling, donors likely had unrecorded immune exposures. The specimen was PBMCs. The chain links TRBV10-3 to TRBJ2-7, with TRBD1 as a possible D gene (5 bases). The origin of this receptor is a man aged 25 to 40 in good health and CMV-seronegative. The CDR3 sequence is CAITGSTSYEQYF. CDR3 DNA sequence: TGTGCCATCACAGGGTCTACCTCCTACGAGCAGTACTTC.